The next 10 T cell receptor beta chains were all read from a single sample in a study of identical twins. TCRdb re-called the 5' RACE reads with MiXCR, one entry per CDR3 protein. The sample has a few hundred thousand distinct CDR3 sequences, about a fifth seen once; the top ten hold 12%. The sequenced material came from naive T cells sorted from blood. The receptors here all came from a man aged 50-59 years in good health.

This sequence joins TRBV6-1 and TRBJ2-1, with TRBD2 as a possible D gene (6 bases). CDR1 is MNHNS and CDR2 is SASEGT in the germline V gene. The CDR3 extends over 15 amino acids. V gave up 6 bases and J gave up 1 base, with 13 bases separating them. DNA for the CDR3: TGTGCCAGCAGCACCTCGGGGGTTTCCTACAATGAGCAGTTCTTC. This codes for CASSTSGVSYNEQFF.

This clonotype was seen a few times. V gene TRBV20-1 combines with J gene TRBJ1-4; D unresolved. V lost 2 bases to trimming and J lost 3 bases, with 7 bases between them. Germline CDR1 DFQATT, CDR2 SNEGSKA (reference sequence). This CDR3 region has 13 residues. The CDR3 coding sequence is TGCAGTGCTAGAAAGTCGCCTAATGAAAAACTGTTTTTT. This encodes CSARKSPNEKLFF.

There are many counts of this clonotype. This sequence joins TRBV5-1 and TRBJ2-7; D is undetermined. CDR3 size: 13 residues. Per the germline V gene, CDR1 is SGHRS and CDR2 is YFSETQ. Trimming left V 0 bases short and J 4 bases short, with 8 bases between. The CDR3, as DNA: TGCGCCAGCAGCTTGGTTGGAGAGTACGAGCAGTACTTC. This translates into CASSLVGEYEQYF.

J is TRBJ2-7 and V is TRBV7-2; D gene ambiguous. The CDR3 spans 14 residues. V was cut by 4 bases and J by 4 bases, with 14 bases left in between. CDR1 is SGHTA and CDR2 is FQGNSA in the germline V gene. CDR3 protein: CASSSSPKDYEQYF. As DNA, the CDR3 is TGTGCCAGCAGCTCCTCTCCCAAAGATTACGAGCAGTACTTC.

This chain links TRBV27 with TRBJ1-1; 7 nucleotides align to TRBD1. Germline CDR1 is MNHEY and CDR2 is SMNVEV (reference sequence). V dropped 5 bases and J dropped 6; count of bases not matched to a gene: 6. This CDR3 has 13 amino acids. This chain's CDR3 is CASSIGGTAEAFF. The CDR3 bases are TGTGCCAGCAGTATAGGGGGGACAGCTGAAGCTTTCTTT.

This rearrangement joins TRBV5-1 to TRBJ2-7; D may be TRBD2 (6 bases). There are 14 residues in the CDR3. The V gene's germline CDR1 is SGHRS and CDR2 YFSETQ. The V gene lost 1 base and the J gene lost 5 bases, with 13 bases spanning the gap. CDR3 nucleotides: TGCGCCAGCAGCTTGTCGGGGGATACGAACGAGCAGTACTTC. Its protein product is CASSLSGDTNEQYF.

This clonotype has just a few counts. The V and J genes are TRBV20-1 and TRBJ2-1; 10 bases agree with TRBD2. Trimming took 6 bases from V and 7 from J; bases not matched to a gene: 6. Germline V gene sequence: CDR1 DFQATT, CDR2 SNEGSKA (reference sequence). This CDR3 comprises 13 residues. The CDR3 is CSASGRAWNEQFF. For the CDR3, the DNA is TGCAGTGCGAGCGGGAGGGCCTGGAATGAGCAGTTCTTC.

This clonotype was seen at least ten times. V is TRBV27 and J is TRBJ1-5; 7 positions agree with TRBD1. The germline gives CDR1 MNHEY, CDR2 SMNVEV (reference sequence). The V segment lost 3 bases and the J segment 2 bases; nucleotides outside the gene matches: 1. The CDR3 is 14 amino acids. CDR3 in amino acids: CASSFRGGNQPQHF. CDR3 coding DNA: TGTGCCAGCAGTTTCAGGGGGGGCAATCAGCCCCAGCATTTT.

This clonotype was seen more than once but under ten times. This chain uses TRBV6-5 with TRBJ2-5; D is perhaps TRBD2 (5 bases). Germline V lookup: CDR1 MNHEY, CDR2 SVGAGI. With 0 bases removed from V and 8 bases from J, the gap between germline ends came to 13 bases. There are 14 residues in the CDR3. CDR3 protein: CASSYSLTEGTQYF. The CDR3 nucleotides are TGTGCCAGCAGTTACTCGTTAACTGAGGGTACCCAGTACTTC.

The chain combines TRBV20-1 with TRBJ2-1, with TRBD2 identical over 7 bases. The germline CDR1 and CDR2 sequences are DFQATT and SNEGSKA (reference sequence). The CDR3 has 13 amino acids. V was clipped by 3 bases and J by 3 bases; unmatched bases: 2. For the CDR3, the DNA is TGCAGTGCTAGTAGCGGGTTCTACAATGAGCAGTTCTTC. Protein: CSASSGFYNEQFF.